This T cell receptor beta chain was documented in a study of radiation and T cells in renal cell carcinoma. This clone was observed a handful of times. As yet, its antigen is unknown. Stated time point: blood 4 weeks post-SBRT, at nephrectomy. As to treatment: 15 Gy SBRT to primary tumor, nephrectomy 4 weeks later. Nephrectomy followed 15 Gy stereotactic body radiation by 4 weeks. This renal cell carcinoma was of the clear cell type. Here immunoSEQ multiplex PCR was the method, and the copy in TCRdb shows in-frame clones only, minus some. This sample carries about 83,000 clones, roughly 85% of them seen once, and the ten largest clones take under 2.5%. Regarding the study as a whole: From baseline, blood top tumor clonotypes peaked at 2 weeks post-radiation. No pretreatment tumor biopsies were available for baseline clonotypes.

The receptor comes from a woman aged 60-75 years with renal cell carcinoma. Sequenced material: blood, taken from a patient whose treatment included radiotherapy and nephrectomy.

Here the CDR3 DNA reads TGTGCCAGCAGCTTGTACTCGAGGGAGTCTTACCTCAATGAGCAGTTCTTC. Protein product: CASSLYSRESYLNEQFF. The chain employs TRBV7-6 and TRBJ2-1; D perhaps matches TRBD2 (5 bases). The CDR3 is 17 residues long. Per germline, CDR1 SGHVS and CDR2 FNYEAQ. V was trimmed by 3 bases and J by 6 bases, leaving 21 bases between them.